The 25 T cell receptor beta chains in this list originate from one sample, sequenced in a study of T cells in Graves' hyperthyroidism and ophthalmopathy. Amplified TCR beta CDR3 regions derived from RNA transcripts. The primer set for the first-round RT-PCR of the TCR CDR3 was HTBI. TCRdb re-analysed the multiplex PCR reads in MiXCR, keeping a single row per CDR3 protein. The sample has over 200,000 distinct CDR3 sequences; 17% are singletons. Sequenced input: blood. Source of these receptors: a man aged 50-60 years with Graves' hyperthyroidism.

In this sample, this clonotype turned up many times. V is TRBV20-1 and J is TRBJ2-5; the match to TRBD1 covers 7 bases. With V trimmed by 4 bases and J by 4 bases, 9 bases remained unmatched. CDR1 DFQATT and CDR2 SNEGSKA come from the germline V gene (reference sequence). This CDR3 has 14 residues. CDR3 coding DNA: TGCAGTGCTACGAAGACAGGGTTTGTAGAGACCCAGTACTTC. Translating gives CSATKTGFVETQYF.

The chain carries TRBV20-1 and TRBJ1-4; 7 positions match TRBD1. The CDR3 is 19 residues long. The trim removed 1 base at V and 5 bases at J, leaving 19 bases unmatched. Per the germline V gene, CDR1 is DFQATT and CDR2 is SNEGSKA (reference sequence). Written as DNA, the CDR3 is TGCAGTGCTAGAGGGCCCCGGGACAGAGTACTATTACACAATGAAAAACTGTTTTTT. Amino acid sequence: CSARGPRDRVLLHNEKLFF.

V is TRBV30 and J is TRBJ1-5, with a tentative D call TRBD1 (6 bases). This CDR3 is built from 13 residues. V was clipped by 3 bases and J by 3 bases, with 9 bases between them. Germline loops: CDR1 GTSNPN, CDR2 SVGIG (reference sequence). The CDR3 DNA reads TGTGCCTGGAGCCAGGGGTTCAATCAGCCCCAGCATTTT. It encodes CAWSQGFNQPQHF. Supplemented by reference TRBV30 and TRBJ1-5, the full variable domain reads SQTIHQWPATLVQPVGSPLSLECTVEGTSNPNLYWYRQAAGRGLQLLFYSVGIGQISSEVPQNLSASRPQDRQFILSSKKLLLSDSGFYLCAWSQGFNQPQHFGDGTRLSIL.

This clonotype was recorded at least ten times. The chain joins TRBV18 to TRBJ2-5; 9 bases agree with TRBD2. Germline V gene data show CDR1 as KGHSH and CDR2 as LQKENI. This CDR3 is 16 amino acids long. Trimming took 6 bases from V and 5 from J; bases not matched to a gene: 13. This CDR3 reads CASSETLAGVVETQYF. Written as DNA, the CDR3 is TGTGCCAGCTCCGAGACCTTAGCGGGGGTGGTGGAGACCCAGTACTTC.

This clonotype was observed once. The genes are TRBV27 and TRBJ2-2; 10 bases are a match to TRBD2. CDR1 is MNHEY, CDR2 SMNVEV, per germline (reference sequence). CDR3 size: 18 residues. Trimming removed 5 bases from V and 5 bases from J; junction bases left unmatched: 14. The CDR3 sequence is CASSPPPLAGGGTGELFF. Here the CDR3 DNA reads TGTGCCAGCAGTCCTCCACCTTTAGCGGGAGGAGGGACCGGGGAGCTGTTTTTT.

There are many counts of this clonotype. The rearrangement uses TRBV20-1 and TRBJ2-3, with a weak D call TRBD1 (5 bases). The CDR3 consists of 16 residues. From germline, CDR1 is DFQATT and CDR2 SNEGSKA (reference sequence). The germline V and J ends were trimmed by 6 bases and 0 bases, with 19 bases remaining between them. The CDR3 DNA is TGCAGTGCCCCGGTGATAACAGGACCTAGCACAGATACGCAGTATTTT. This encodes CSAPVITGPSTDTQYF.

The rearrangement links TRBV28 to TRBJ2-3, with TRBD2 matching over 14 bases. V trimming: 8 bases; J trimming: 4 bases; junction bases outside the gene matches: 14. Germline loops: CDR1 MDHEN, CDR2 SYDVKM. CDR3 length equals 18 residues. CDR3 region: CASRYTGTSGSSADTQYF. The DNA for the CDR3 is TGTGCCAGCCGCTACACCGGGACTAGCGGGAGTAGCGCAGATACGCAGTATTTT.

The J gene is TRBJ2-7, the V gene TRBV7-2; 10 nucleotides agree with TRBD2. This CDR3 contains 17 residues. CDR1 and CDR2 (germline): SGHTA, FQGNSA. V lost 0 bases to trimming and J lost 3 bases; unmatched junction nucleotides: 8. The CDR3 here is CASSLAGGLAYSYEQYF. The CDR3 coding sequence is TGTGCCAGCAGCTTAGCGGGGGGACTAGCGTATAGCTACGAGCAGTACTTC.

This clonotype came up many times. Here the CDR3 reads CASSQEGAGTGNTIYF. CDR3 nucleotides: TGCGCCAGCAGCCAAGAAGGGGCAGGGACTGGAAACACCATATATTTT. The J gene is TRBJ1-3, the V gene TRBV4-3; TRBD1 is a possible D gene (5 bases). V gave up 0 bases and J gave up 2 bases, with 11 bases separating them. There are 16 residues in the CDR3. The germline V gene has CDR1 LGHNA and CDR2 YSLEER.

CDR3 DNA: TGTGCCAGCAGGAAACCGGGACTAGCGGACACAGATACGCAGTATTTT. Protein: CASRKPGLADTDTQYF. The rearrangement joins TRBV11-2 to TRBJ2-3, with 11 positions matching TRBD2. This CDR3 has 16 residues. The V segment lost 6 bases and the J segment 2 bases; nucleotides outside the gene matches: 7. Germline CDR1 SGHAT, CDR2 FQNNGV.

The sample holds a few counts of this clonotype. V is TRBV3-2 and J is TRBJ2-3; the table's TRBD1 call for D was not verified on the DNA. TRBV3-2 is given as a pseudogene. The CDR3 contains 21 residues. For the CDR3, the DNA is TGTGCCAGCAGCCAAGATCGGGGACAACGTCGGCCTAGCAGATACACAGATACGCAGTATTTT. Translation: CASSQDRGQRRPSRYTDTQYF.

This clonotype was recorded many times. The V call is TRBV18, the J call TRBJ2-3; 9 bases fit TRBD2. The germline CDR1 and CDR2 sequences are KGHSH and LQKENI. There are 17 residues in the CDR3. After removal of 2 bases from V and 3 bases from J, the junction contained 9 bases not matched to a gene. CDR3 nucleotide sequence: TGTGCCAGCTCACCAATGGCGGGAGGGTTGACGACAGATACGCAGTATTTT. Its translation is CASSPMAGGLTTDTQYF.

This clonotype turned up a few times. The gene calls are TRBV19 and TRBJ2-6; D call uncertain. Trimming took 3 bases from V and 1 from J, leaving 4 bases between them. CDR3 length: 14 residues. The germline CDR1 and CDR2 sequences are LNHDA and SQIVND (reference sequence). CDR3 sequence reads: CASSMQSGANVLTF. For the CDR3, the DNA is TGTGCCAGTAGTATGCAATCTGGGGCCAACGTCCTGACTTTC.

In its sample, this clonotype was seen many times. The V call is TRBV12-5, the J call TRBJ2-1, with TRBD1 matching 9 bases. The CDR3 spans 14 residues. Germline V lookup: CDR1 LGHNT, CDR2 FRNRAP. After removal of 6 bases from V and 5 bases from J, the junction contained 5 bases not matched to a gene. The CDR3 reads CASGTGTGNNEQFF. DNA for the CDR3: TGTGCTAGTGGAACCGGGACAGGGAACAATGAGCAGTTCTTC.

There are a few counts of this clonotype. The V call is TRBV7-9, the J call TRBJ1-5, with 8 bases identical to TRBD1. The CDR3 is 14 residues long. With 3 bases clipped from V and 7 bases from J, the junction kept 5 bases outside the gene matches. Germline V lookup: CDR1 SEHNR, CDR2 FQNEAQ (reference sequence). This CDR3 is CASSFSGQGQPQHF. The DNA of the CDR3 is TGTGCCAGCAGCTTTTCCGGACAGGGACAGCCCCAGCATTTT.

The CDR3 DNA reads as TGTGCCAGCAGCGTAGGGCAGGGGTCGGACGAGCAGTACTTC. Translation: CASSVGQGSDEQYF. The gene calls are TRBV9 and TRBJ2-7; possible D gene TRBD1, 6 bases. Germline loops: CDR1 SGDLS, CDR2 YYNGEE. CDR3 length equals 14 residues. The V gene lost 0 bases and the J gene lost 5 bases, with 12 bases spanning the gap.

This clonotype was detected many times. The gene calls are TRBV11-2 and TRBJ2-7, with D perhaps matching TRBD1 (6 bases). This CDR3 is built from 14 residues. The V end was cut by 2 bases, the J end by 0 bases, with 8 bases between. CDR1 SGHAT and CDR2 FQNNGV come from the germline V gene. The CDR3: CASSLQGHSYEQYF. As DNA, the CDR3 is TGTGCCAGCAGCTTACAGGGGCACTCCTACGAGCAGTACTTC. Full variable domain (rest looked up from reference TRBV11-2 and TRBJ2-7): EAGVAQSPRYKIIEKRQSVAFWCNPISGHATLYWYQQILGQGPKLLIQFQNNGVVDDSQLPKDRFSAERLKGVDSTLKIQPAKLEDSAVYLCASSLQGHSYEQYFGPGTRLTVT.

There are many counts of this clonotype. V gene TRBV5-4 combines with J gene TRBJ2-1, with a possible D match to TRBD2 (6 bases). This CDR3 spans 15 amino acids. Trimming pared 3 bases from V and 3 bases from J, leaving 13 bases between. CDR1 and CDR2 from the germline V gene are SGHNT and YYREEE (reference sequence). The CDR3 coding sequence is TGTGCCAGCAGCTCGGACTACCAACTCTACAATGAGCAGTTCTTC. Translated: CASSSDYQLYNEQFF. Full variable domain (rest looked up from reference TRBV5-4 and TRBJ2-1): ETGVTQSPTHLIKTRGQQVTLRCSSQSGHNTVSWYQQALGQGPQFIFQYYREEENGRGNFPPRFSGLQFPNYSSELNVNALELDDSALYLCASSSDYQLYNEQFFGPGTRLTVL.

The chain joins TRBV7-3 to TRBJ2-3; possibly TRBD2 for D (6 bases). CDR3 length: 16 residues. Trimming stripped 5 bases from V and 0 bases from J, with 15 bases between. Germline CDR1 and CDR2: SGHTA and FQGTGA. CDR3 sequence reads: CASSPQLARSTDTQYF. The CDR3 DNA sequence: TGTGCCAGCAGCCCTCAACTAGCACGTAGCACAGATACGCAGTATTTT.

This clonotype was picked up many times. CDR3: CASIKDRAQETQYF. DNA for the CDR3: TGTGCCAGCATTAAAGACAGGGCTCAAGAGACCCAGTACTTC. The chain joins TRBV6-1 to TRBJ2-5; 7 bases match TRBD1. This CDR3 is built from 14 residues. CDR1 is MNHNS, CDR2 SASEGT, per germline. Trimming cost V 7 bases and J 2 bases; bases outside gene matches: 7.

This clonotype was observed a few times. This rearrangement joins TRBV30 to TRBJ1-3, with a weak D call TRBD1 (5 bases). The CDR3 consists of 17 residues. From germline, CDR1 is GTSNPN and CDR2 SVGIG (reference sequence). Trimming removed 2 bases from V and 1 base from J, with 18 bases in between. The CDR3 loop is CAWSPGGGPGSGNTIYF. The CDR3 DNA follows: TGTGCCTGGAGTCCCGGGGGGGGTCCTGGGTCTGGAAACACCATATATTTT.

The sample holds many counts of this clonotype. The rearrangement links TRBV11-2 to TRBJ2-3; 13 bases align to TRBD2. V shed 4 bases, J shed 6 bases, and the junction held 7 bases outside the gene matches. Germline values: CDR1 SGHAT, CDR2 FQNNGV. This CDR3 contains 16 residues. As DNA, the CDR3 is TGTGCCAGCAGCTCCCGCGGGACTAGCGGGACGGATACGCAGTATTTT. This codes for CASSSRGTSGTDTQYF.

There are many counts of this clonotype. The chain combines TRBV11-2 with TRBJ2-3, with a weak D call TRBD2 (6 bases). Looked up from germline, CDR1 is SGHAT and CDR2 is FQNNGV. This CDR3 is built from 17 residues. V gave up 4 bases and J gave up 6 bases, with 23 bases separating them. In nucleotides, the CDR3 is TGTGCCAGCAGCTCCAGCTTGATAGCGGACCGCCGTGATACGCAGTATTTT. Translated, it gives CASSSSLIADRRDTQYF.

The rearrangement links TRBV18 to TRBJ1-3; D might be TRBD1 (6 bases). Germline V gene data show CDR1 as KGHSH and CDR2 as LQKENI. The CDR3 extends over 14 amino acids. V gave up 8 bases and J gave up 1 base, with 12 bases separating them. The CDR3 protein is CASRPGQSGNTIYF. CDR3 DNA sequence: TGTGCCAGCAGGCCGGGACAATCTGGAAACACCATATATTTT.

This clonotype was seen a single time. A read error is possible here, since a much larger clone lies one base away. The gene calls are TRBV6-1 and TRBJ2-7; D may be TRBD1 (5 bases). The CDR3 contains 13 residues. Germline CDR1 and CDR2: MNHNS and SASEGT. The V and J ends lost 6 bases and 2 bases respectively, with 11 bases between them. For the CDR3, the DNA is TGTGCCAGCAGCCGACAGCCTACCTACGAGCAGTACTTC. Protein product: CASSRQPTYEQYF.